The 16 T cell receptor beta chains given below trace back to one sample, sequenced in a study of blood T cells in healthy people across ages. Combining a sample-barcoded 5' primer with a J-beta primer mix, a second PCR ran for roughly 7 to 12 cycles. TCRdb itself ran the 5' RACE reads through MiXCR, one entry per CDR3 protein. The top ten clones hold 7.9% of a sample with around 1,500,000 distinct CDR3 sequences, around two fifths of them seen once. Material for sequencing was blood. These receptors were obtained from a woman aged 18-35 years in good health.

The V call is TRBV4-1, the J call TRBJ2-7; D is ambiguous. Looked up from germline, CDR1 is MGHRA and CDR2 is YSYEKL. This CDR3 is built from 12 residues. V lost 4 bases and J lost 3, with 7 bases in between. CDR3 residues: CASSRPGYEQYF. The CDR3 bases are TGCGCCAGCAGCCGACCGGGCTACGAGCAGTACTTC.

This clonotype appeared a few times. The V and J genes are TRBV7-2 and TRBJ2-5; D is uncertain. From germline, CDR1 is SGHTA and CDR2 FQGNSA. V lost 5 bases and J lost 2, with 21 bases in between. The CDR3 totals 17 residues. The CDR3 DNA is TGTGCCAGCAGCACCCGTAAGATAGGACCGATACAAGAGACCCAGTACTTC. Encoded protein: CASSTRKIGPIQETQYF.

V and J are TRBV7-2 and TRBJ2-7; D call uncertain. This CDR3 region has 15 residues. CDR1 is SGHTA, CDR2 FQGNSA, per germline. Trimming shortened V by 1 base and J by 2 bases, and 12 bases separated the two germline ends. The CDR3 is CASSLVPSGPYEQYF. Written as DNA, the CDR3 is TGTGCCAGCAGCTTAGTCCCGTCCGGCCCCTACGAGCAGTACTTC.

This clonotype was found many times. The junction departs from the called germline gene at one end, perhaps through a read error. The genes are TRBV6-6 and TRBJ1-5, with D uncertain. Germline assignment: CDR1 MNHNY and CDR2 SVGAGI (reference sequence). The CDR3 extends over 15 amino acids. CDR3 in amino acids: CASSLPDNSNQPQHF. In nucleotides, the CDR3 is TGTGCCAGCAGTTTACCAGACAATAGCAATCAGCCTCAGCATTTT.

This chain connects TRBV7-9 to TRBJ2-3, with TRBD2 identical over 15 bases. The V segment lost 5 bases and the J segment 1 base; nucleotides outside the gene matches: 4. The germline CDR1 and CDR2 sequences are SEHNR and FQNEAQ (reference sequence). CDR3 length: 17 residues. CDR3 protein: CASSPWTSGRGTDTQYF. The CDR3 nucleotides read TGTGCCAGCAGCCCCTGGACTAGCGGGAGGGGCACAGATACGCAGTATTTT.

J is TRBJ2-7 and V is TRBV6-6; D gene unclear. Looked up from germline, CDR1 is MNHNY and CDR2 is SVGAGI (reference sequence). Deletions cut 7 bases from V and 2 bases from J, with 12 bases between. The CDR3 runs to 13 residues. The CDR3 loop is CASKPEAAYEQYF. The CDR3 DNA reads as TGTGCCAGCAAACCCGAGGCGGCCTACGAGCAGTACTTC.

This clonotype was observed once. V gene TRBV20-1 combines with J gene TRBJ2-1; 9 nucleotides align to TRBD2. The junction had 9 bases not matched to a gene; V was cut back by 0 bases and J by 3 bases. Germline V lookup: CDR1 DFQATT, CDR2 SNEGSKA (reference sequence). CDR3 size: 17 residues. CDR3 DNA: TGCAGTGCTAGAGACCCCGCAAGCGGGGGGAGCTACAATGAGCAGTTCTTC. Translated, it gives CSARDPASGGSYNEQFF.

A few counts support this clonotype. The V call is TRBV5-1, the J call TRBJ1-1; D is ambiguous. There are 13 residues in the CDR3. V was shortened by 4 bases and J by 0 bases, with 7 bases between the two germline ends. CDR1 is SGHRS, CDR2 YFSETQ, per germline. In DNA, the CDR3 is TGCGCCAGCAGCCACCCAATGAACACTGAAGCTTTCTTT. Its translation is CASSHPMNTEAFF.

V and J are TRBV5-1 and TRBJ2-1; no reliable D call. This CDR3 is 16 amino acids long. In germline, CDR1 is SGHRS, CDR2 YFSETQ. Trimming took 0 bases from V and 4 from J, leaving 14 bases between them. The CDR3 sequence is CASSLDPVTVYNEQFF. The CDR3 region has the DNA TGCGCCAGCAGCTTGGACCCCGTAACCGTATACAATGAGCAGTTCTTC.

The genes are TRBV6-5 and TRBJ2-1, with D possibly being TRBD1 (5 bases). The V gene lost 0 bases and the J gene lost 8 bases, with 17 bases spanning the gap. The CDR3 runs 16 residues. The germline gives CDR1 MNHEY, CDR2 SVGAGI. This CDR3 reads CASSYSSGHRIDEQFF. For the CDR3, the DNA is TGTGCCAGCAGTTACTCCTCAGGGCATCGGATCGATGAGCAGTTCTTC.

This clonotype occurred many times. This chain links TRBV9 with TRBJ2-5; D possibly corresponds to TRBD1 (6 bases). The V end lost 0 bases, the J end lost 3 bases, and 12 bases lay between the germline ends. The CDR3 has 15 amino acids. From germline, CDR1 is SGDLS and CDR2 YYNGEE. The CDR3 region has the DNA TGTGCCAGCAGCGTAGTGTCGTCAGGGGAAGAGACCCAGTACTTC. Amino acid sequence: CASSVVSSGEETQYF.

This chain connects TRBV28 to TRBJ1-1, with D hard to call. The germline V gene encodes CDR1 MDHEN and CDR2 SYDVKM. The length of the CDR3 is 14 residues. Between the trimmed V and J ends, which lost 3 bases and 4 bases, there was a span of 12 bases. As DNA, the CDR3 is TGTGCCAGCAGTTTCCTAGACGGACGCACTGAAGCTTTCTTT. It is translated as CASSFLDGRTEAFF.

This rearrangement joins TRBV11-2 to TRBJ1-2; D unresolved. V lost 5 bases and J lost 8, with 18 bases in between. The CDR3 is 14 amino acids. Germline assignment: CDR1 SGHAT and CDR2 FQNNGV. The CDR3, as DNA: TGTGCCAGCAGCCCAGCGGGTGCGAACGAGGGCTACACCTTC. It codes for CASSPAGANEGYTF.

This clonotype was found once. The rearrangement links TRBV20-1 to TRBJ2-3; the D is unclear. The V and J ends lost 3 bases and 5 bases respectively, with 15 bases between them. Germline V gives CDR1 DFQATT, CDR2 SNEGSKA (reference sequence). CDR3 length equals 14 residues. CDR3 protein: CSASETALGDTQYF. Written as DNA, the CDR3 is TGCAGTGCTAGTGAAACAGCCTTGGGAGATACGCAGTATTTT.

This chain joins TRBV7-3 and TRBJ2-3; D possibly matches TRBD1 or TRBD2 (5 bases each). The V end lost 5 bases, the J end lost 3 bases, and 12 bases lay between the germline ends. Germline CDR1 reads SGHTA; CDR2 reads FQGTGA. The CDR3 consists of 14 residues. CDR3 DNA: TGTGCCAGCAGCATCGTGGGGGAGACAGATACGCAGTATTTT. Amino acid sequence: CASSIVGETDTQYF.

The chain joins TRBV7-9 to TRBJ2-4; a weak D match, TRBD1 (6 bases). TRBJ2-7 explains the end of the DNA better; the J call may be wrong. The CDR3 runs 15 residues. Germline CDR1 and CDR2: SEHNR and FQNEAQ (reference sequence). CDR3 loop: CASSLNRHRALEQYF. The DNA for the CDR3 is TGTGCCAGCAGCTTAAATAGACACAGGGCGCTCGAGCAGTACTTC.